A selection of T cell receptor beta chains follows, all from one sample in a study of T cells in localized non-small cell lung cancer. The assay was immunoSEQ multiplex PCR, and TCRdb's table has in-frame clones only and misses some. The profile shows 60,000 to 85,000 clones, 86% of them singletons. The source material was peripheral blood, sampled before any cancer treatment. The receptors here all came from a male donor at least 60 years old with stage III squamous cell lung carcinoma. Each CDR3 is given with its conserved first and last residue. The D gene is left open where the match is weak. Clone size is shown for a subset of rows, as once, few, many or a class of expanded clone.

v_gene	j_gene	d_gene	abundance	CDR3nt	CDR3aa
TRBV19	TRBJ1-2	TRBD1	NA	TGTGCCAGTAGTAACCAGGGGGCCCGCTCTGGCTACACCTTC	CASSNQGARSGYTF
TRBV6-6	TRBJ1-1	NA	NA	TGTGCCAGCAGTTACGGCCCGGGAGAGACTGAAGCTTTCTTT	CASSYGPGETEAFF
TRBV30	TRBJ2-2	TRBD1	NA	TGTGCCTCTCTAGACAGGGGGCTTAGCGGGGAGCTGTTTTTT	CASLDRGLSGELFF
TRBV6-5	TRBJ2-7	NA	NA	TGTGCCAGCAGACAGGACAGTCTTGCATCCTACGAGCAGTACTTC	CASRQDSLASYEQYF
TRBV19	TRBJ2-2	TRBD1	NA	TGTGCCAGTAGTATCCGGGACAGGGGATCAACCGGGGAGCTGTTTTTT	CASSIRDRGSTGELFF
TRBV4-3	TRBJ1-4	TRBD1	NA	TGCGCCAGCAGCCAAGTTGGACAGGGGGAAAAACTGTTTTTT	CASSQVGQGEKLFF
TRBV14	TRBJ1-6	NA	NA	TGTGCCAGCAGCCAAGTTCCCTTTAATTCACCCCTCCACTTT	CASSQVPFNSPLHF
TRBV19	TRBJ1-1	NA	NA	TGTGCCAGTAGTATTCAGGGGTTGCGGACTGAAGCTTTCTTT	CASSIQGLRTEAFF
TRBV21-1	TRBJ1-1	NA	NA	TGTGCCAGCAGCACACTACACAGGACCTTCGGGGCTTTCTTT	CASSTLHRTFGAFF
TRBV11-3	TRBJ2-1	TRBD2	NA	TGTGCCAGCAGCTCCGGAGCGGGGGTCAATGAGCAGTTCTTC	CASSSGAGVNEQFF
TRBV16	TRBJ1-5	NA	once	TGTGCCAGCAGCCAATCGGAAGGCTATCAGCCCCAGCATTTT	CASSQSEGYQPQHF
TRBV28	TRBJ2-1	NA	NA	TGTGCCAGCAGTTTCCCTCCGGGGAGAACCTACAATGAGCAGTTCTTC	CASSFPPGRTYNEQFF
TRBV13	TRBJ2-5	NA	once	TGTGCCAGCAGCTTCCCCCGGCCAGGGGAGACCCAGTACTTC	CASSFPRPGETQYF
TRBV6-1	TRBJ1-2	NA	NA	TGTGCCAGCAGTGAAGCAATTCTGCAGGGGCCGAGGGATGGCTACACCTTC	CASSEAILQGPRDGYTF
TRBV10-1	TRBJ1-5	NA	once	TGCGCCACCCCGGACGGACGGACGCAGCATTTT	CATPDGRTQHF
TRBV6-5	TRBJ1-2	NA	NA	TGTGCCAGCAGTCCTTCTTTCTTATCAACTTATGGCTACACCTTC	CASSPSFLSTYGYTF
TRBV2	TRBJ1-5	NA	few	TGTGCCAGCAGTGAGTACAGGGATCAGCCCCAGCATTTT	CASSEYRDQPQHF